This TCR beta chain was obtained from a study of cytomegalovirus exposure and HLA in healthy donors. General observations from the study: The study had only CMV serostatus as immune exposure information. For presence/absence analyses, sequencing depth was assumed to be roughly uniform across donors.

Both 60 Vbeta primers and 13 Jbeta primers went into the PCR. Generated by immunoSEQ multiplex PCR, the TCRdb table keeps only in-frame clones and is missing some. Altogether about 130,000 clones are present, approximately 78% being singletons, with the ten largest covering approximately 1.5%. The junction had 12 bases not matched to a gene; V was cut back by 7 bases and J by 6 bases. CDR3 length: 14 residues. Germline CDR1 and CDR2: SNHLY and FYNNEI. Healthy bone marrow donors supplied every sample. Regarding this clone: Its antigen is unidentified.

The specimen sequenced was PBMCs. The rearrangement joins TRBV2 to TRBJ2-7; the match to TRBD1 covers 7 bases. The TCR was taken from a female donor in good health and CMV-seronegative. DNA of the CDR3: TGTGCCAGCAAATCGGGACAGAGCCCTCGCGAGCAGTACTTC. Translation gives CASKSGQSPREQYF.